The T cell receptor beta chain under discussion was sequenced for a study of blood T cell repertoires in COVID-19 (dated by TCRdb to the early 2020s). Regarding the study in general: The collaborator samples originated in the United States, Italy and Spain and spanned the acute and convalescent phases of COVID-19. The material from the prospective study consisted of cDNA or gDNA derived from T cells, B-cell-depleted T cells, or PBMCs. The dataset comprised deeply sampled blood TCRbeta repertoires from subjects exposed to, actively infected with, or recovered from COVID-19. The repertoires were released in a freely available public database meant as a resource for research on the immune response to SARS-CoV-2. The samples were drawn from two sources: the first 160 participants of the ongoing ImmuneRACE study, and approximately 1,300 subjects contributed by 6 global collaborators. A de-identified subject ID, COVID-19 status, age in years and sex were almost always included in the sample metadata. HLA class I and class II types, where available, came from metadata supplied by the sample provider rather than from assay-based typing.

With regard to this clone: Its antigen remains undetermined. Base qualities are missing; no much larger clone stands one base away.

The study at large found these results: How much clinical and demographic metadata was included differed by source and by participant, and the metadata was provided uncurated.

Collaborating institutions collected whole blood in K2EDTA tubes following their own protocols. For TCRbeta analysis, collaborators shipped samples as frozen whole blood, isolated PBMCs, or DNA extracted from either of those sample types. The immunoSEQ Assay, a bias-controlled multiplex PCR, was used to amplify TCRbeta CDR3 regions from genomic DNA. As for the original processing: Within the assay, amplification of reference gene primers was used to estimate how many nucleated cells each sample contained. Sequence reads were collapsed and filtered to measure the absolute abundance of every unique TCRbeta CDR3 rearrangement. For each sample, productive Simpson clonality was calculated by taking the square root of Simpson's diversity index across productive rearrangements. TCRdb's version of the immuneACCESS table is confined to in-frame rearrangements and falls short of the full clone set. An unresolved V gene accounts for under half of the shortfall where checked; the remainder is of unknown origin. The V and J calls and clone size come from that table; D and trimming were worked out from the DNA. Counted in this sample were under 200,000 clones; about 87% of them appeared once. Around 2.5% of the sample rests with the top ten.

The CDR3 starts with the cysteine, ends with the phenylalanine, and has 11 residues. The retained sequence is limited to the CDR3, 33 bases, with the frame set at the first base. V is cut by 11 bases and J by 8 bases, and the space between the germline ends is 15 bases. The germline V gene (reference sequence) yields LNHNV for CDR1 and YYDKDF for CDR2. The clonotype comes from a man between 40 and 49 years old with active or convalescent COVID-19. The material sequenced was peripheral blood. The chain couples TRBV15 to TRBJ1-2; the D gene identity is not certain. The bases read TGTGCCCCGCGAAGCGTTTGGGGCTACACCTTC. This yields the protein CAPRSVWGYTF.